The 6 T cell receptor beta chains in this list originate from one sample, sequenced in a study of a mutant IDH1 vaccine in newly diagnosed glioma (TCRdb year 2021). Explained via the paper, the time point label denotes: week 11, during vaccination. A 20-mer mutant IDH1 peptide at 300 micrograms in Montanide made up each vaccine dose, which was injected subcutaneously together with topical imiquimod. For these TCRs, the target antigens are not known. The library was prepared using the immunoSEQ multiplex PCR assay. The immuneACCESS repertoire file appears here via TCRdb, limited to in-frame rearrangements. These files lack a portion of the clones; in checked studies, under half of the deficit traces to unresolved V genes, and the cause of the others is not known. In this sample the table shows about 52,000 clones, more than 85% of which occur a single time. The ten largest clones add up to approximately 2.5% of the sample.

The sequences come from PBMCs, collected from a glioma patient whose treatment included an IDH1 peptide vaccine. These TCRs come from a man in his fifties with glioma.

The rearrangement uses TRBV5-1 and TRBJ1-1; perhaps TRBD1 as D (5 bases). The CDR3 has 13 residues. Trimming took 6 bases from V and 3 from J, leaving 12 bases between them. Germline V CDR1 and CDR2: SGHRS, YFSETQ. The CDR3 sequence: CASNPGDYTEAFF. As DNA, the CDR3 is TGCGCCAGCAACCCGGGGGACTACACTGAAGCTTTCTTT.

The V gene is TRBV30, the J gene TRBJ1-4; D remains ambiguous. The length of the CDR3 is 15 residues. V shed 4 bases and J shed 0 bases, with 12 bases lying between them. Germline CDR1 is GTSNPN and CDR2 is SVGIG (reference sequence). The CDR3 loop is CAWNSGAATNEKLFF. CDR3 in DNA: TGTGCCTGGAACAGTGGTGCAGCAACTAATGAAAAACTGTTTTTT.

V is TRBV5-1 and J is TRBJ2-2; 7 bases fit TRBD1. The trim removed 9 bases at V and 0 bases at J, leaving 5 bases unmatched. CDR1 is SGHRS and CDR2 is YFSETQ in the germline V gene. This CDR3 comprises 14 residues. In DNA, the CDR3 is TGCGCCACCCGACAGGGCGCGAACACCGGGGAGCTGTTTTTT. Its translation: CATRQGANTGELFF.

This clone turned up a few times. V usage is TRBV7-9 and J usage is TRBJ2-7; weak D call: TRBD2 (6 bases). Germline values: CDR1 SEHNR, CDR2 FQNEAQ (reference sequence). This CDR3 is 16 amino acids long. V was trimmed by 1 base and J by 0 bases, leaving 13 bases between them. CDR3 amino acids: CASSLVRGDHSYEQYF. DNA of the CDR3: TGTGCCAGCAGCTTAGTCCGCGGGGACCACTCCTACGAGCAGTACTTC.

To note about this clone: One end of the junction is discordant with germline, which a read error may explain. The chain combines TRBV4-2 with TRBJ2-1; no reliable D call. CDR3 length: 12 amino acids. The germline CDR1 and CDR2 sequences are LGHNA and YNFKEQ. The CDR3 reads CASSQDGPPGVF. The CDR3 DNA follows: TGTGCCAGCAGCCAAGATGGGCCCCCCGGCGTCTTC.

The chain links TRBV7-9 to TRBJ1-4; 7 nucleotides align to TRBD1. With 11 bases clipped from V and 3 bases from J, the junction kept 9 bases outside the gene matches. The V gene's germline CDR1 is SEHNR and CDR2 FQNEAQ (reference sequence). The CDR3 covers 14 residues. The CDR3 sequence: CAGQGGFSNEKLFF. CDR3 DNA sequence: TGTGCCGGCCAAGGGGGCTTCTCTAATGAAAAACTGTTTTTT.